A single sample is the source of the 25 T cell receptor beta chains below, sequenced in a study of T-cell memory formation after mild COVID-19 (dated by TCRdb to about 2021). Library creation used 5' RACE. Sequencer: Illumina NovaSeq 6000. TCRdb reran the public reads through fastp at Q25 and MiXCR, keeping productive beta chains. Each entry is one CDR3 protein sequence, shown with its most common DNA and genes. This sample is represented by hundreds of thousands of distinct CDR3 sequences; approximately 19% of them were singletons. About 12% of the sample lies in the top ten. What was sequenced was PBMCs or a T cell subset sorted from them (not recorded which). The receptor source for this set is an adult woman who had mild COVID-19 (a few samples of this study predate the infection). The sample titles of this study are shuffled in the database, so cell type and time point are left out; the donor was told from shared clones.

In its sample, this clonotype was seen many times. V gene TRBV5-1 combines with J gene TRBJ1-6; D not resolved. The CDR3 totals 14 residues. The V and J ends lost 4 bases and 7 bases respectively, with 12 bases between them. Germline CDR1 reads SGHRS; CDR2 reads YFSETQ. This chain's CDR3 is CASSHGTSNSPLHF. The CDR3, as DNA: TGCGCCAGCAGCCACGGCACGAGCAATTCACCCCTCCACTTT.

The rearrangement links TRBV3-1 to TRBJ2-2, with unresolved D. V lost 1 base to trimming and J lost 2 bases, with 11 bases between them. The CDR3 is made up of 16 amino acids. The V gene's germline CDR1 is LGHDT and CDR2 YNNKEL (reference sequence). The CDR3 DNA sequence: TGTGCCAGCAGCCAAGGTACGGGCTTCAACACCGGGGAGCTGTTTTTT. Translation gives CASSQGTGFNTGELFF.

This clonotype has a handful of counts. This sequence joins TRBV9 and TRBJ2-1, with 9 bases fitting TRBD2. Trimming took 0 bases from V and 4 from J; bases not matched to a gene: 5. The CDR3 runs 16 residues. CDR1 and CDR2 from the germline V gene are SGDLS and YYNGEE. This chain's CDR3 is CASSVARSGGYNEQFF. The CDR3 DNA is TGTGCCAGCAGCGTAGCTAGAAGCGGGGGGTACAATGAGCAGTTCTTC.

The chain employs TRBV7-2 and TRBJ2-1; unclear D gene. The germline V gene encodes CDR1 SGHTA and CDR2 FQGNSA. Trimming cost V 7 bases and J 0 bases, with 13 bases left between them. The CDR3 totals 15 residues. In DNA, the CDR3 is TGTGCCAGCAACTTCATCGTAAGCTCCTACAATGAGCAGTTCTTC. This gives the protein CASNFIVSSYNEQFF.

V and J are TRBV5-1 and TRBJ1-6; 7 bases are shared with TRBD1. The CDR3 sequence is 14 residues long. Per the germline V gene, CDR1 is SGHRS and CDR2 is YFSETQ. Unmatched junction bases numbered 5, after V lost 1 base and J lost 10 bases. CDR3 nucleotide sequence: TGCGCCAGCAGCTTGAACACAGGGGCGTCACCCCTCCACTTT. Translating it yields CASSLNTGASPLHF. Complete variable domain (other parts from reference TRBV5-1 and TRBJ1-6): KAGVTQTPRYLIKTRGQQVTLSCSPISGHRSVSWYQQTPGQGLQFLFEYFSETQRNKGNFPGRFSGRQFSNSRSEMNVSTLELGDSALYLCASSLNTGASPLHFGNGTRLTVT.

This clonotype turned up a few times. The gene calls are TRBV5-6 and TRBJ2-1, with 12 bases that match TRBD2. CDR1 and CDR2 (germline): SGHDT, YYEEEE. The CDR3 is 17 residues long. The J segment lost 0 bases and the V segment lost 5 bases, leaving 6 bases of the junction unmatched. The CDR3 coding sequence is TGTGCCAGCAGGGTGACTAGCGGGGGTAGCTCCTACAATGAGCAGTTCTTC. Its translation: CASRVTSGGSSYNEQFF. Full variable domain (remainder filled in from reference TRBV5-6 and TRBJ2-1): DAGVTQSPTHLIKTRGQQVTLRCSPKSGHDTVSWYQQALGQGPQFIFQYYEEEERQRGNFPDRFSGHQFPNYSSELNVNALLLGDSALYLCASRVTSGGSSYNEQFFGPGTRLTVL.

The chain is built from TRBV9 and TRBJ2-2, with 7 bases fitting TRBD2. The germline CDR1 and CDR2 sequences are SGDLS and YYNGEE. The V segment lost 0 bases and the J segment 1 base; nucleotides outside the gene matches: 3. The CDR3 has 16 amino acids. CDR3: CASSVALAGNTGELFF. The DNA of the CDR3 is TGTGCCAGCAGCGTAGCCTTAGCGGGGAACACCGGGGAGCTGTTTTTT.

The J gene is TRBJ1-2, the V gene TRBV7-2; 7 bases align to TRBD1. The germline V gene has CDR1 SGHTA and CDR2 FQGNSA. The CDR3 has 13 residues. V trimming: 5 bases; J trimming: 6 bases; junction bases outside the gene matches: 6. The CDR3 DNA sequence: TGTGCCAGCAGCCAAGGACAGGTCAATGGCTACACCTTC. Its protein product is CASSQGQVNGYTF.

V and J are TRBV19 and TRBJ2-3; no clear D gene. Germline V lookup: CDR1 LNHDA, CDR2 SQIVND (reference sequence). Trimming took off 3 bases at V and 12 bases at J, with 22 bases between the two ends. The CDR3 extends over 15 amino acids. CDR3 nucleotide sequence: TGTGCCAGTAGTATTTTGGACCAGTTACACAGATTCCAGTATTTT. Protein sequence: CASSILDQLHRFQYF.

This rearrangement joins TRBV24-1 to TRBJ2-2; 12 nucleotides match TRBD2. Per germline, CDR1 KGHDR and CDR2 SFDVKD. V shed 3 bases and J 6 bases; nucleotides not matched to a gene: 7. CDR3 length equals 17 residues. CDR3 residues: CATSDQRLAGVPGELFF. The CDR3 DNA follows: TGTGCCACCAGTGATCAGAGACTAGCGGGAGTGCCCGGGGAGCTGTTTTTT.

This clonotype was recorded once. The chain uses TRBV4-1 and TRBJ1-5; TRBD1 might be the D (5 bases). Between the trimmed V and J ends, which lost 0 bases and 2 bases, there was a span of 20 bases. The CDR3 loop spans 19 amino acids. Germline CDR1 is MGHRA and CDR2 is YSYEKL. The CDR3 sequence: CASSQDGPDTNRGNQPQHF. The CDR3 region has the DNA TGCGCCAGCAGCCAAGATGGCCCGGACACCAATCGGGGCAATCAGCCCCAGCATTTT.

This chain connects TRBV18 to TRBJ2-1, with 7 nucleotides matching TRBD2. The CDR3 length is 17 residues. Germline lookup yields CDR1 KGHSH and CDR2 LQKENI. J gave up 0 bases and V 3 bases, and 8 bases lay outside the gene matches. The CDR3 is CASSPLFRGDSYNEQFF. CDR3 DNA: TGTGCCAGCTCACCTTTATTTCGGGGGGACTCCTACAATGAGCAGTTCTTC.

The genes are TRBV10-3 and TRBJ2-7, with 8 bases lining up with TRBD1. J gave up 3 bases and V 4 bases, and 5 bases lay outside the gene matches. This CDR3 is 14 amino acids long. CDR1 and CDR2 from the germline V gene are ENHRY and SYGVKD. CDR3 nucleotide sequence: TGTGCCATCAGTGGAGGGACAGGAGGCTACGAGCAGTACTTC. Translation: CAISGGTGGYEQYF.

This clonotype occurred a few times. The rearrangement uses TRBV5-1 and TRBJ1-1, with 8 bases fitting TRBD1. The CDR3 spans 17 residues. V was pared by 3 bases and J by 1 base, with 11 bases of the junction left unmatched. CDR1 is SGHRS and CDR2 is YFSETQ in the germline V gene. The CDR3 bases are TGCGCCAGCAGCTGGAGTCCGGGACAGGCAAAGAACACTGAAGCTTTCTTT. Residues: CASSWSPGQAKNTEAFF.

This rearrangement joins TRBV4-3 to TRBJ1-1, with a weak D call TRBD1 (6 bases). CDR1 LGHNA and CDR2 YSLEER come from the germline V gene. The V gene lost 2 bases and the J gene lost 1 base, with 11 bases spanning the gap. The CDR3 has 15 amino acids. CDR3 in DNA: TGCGCCAGCAGCCAAAGGACAGTCGGGAACACTGAAGCTTTCTTT. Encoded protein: CASSQRTVGNTEAFF.

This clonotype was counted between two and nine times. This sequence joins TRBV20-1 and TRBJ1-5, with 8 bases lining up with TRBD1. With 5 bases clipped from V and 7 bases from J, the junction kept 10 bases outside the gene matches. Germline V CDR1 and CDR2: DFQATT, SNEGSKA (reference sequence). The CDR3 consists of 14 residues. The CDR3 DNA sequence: TGCAGTGCTGGCTACGGGACAGGTCGACAGCCCCAGCATTTT. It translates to CSAGYGTGRQPQHF.

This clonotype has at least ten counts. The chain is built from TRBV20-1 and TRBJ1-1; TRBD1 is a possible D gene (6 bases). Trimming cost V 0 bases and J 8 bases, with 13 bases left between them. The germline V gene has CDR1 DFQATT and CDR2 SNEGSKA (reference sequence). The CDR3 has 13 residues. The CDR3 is CSARDLRGTEAFF. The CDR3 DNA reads TGCAGTGCTAGAGATCTTAGAGGGACAGAAGCTTTCTTT.

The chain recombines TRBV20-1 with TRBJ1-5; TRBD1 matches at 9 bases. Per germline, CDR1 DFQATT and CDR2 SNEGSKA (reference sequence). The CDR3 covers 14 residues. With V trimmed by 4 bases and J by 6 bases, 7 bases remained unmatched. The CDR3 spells CSAIRGTGTQPQHF. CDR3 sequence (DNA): TGCAGTGCTATCCGTGGGACAGGGACTCAGCCCCAGCATTTT.

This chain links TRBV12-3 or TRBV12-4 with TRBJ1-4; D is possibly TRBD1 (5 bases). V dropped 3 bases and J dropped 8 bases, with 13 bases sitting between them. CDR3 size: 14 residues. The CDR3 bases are TGTGCCAGCAGTTTCGGGGGACGTACAGAAAAACTGTTTTTT. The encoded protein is CASSFGGRTEKLFF.

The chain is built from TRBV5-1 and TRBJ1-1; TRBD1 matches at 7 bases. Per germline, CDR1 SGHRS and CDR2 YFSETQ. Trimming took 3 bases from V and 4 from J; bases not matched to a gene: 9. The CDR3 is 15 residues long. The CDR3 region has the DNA TGCGCCAGCAGCTGGGAGACAGGGTCGAGCACTGAAGCTTTCTTT. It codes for CASSWETGSSTEAFF.

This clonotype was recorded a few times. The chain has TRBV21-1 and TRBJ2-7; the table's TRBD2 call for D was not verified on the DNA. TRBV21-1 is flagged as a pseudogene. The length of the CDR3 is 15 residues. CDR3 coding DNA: TGTGCCAGCAGCACGAAACTAGCGGGAGTGGGAGAGCAGTACTTC. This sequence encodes CASSTKLAGVGEQYF.

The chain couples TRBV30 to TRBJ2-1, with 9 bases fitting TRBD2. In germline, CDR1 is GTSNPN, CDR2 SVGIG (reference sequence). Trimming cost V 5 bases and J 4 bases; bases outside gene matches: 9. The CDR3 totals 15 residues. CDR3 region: CAWAQLAGPYNEQFF. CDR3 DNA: TGTGCCTGGGCGCAGCTAGCGGGACCTTACAATGAGCAGTTCTTC.

The chain's CDR3 is CASSEAVPGGGYTF. For the CDR3, the DNA is TGTGCCAGCAGTGAAGCCGTCCCAGGGGGTGGCTACACCTTC. This chain uses TRBV6-1 with TRBJ1-2; 7 bases align to TRBD1. The CDR3 is 14 residues long. V dropped 0 bases and J dropped 7; count of bases not matched to a gene: 5. Germline V gene lookup returns CDR1 MNHNS and CDR2 SASEGT.

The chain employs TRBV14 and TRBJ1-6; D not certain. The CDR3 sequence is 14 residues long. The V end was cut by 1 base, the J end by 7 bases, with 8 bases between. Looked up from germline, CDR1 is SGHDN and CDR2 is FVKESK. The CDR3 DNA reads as TGTGCCAGCAGCCAAGTCCGGGGAAATTCACCCCTCCACTTT. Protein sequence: CASSQVRGNSPLHF.

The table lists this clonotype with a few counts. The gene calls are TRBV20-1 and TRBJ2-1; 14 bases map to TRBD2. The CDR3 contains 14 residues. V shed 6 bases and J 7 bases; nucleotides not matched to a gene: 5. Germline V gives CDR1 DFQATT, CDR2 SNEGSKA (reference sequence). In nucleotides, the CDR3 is TGCAGTGCAAAGGGACTAGCGGGAGTAAATGAGCAGTTCTTC. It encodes CSAKGLAGVNEQFF.